The T cell receptor (beta chain) described here comes from a study of cytomegalovirus exposure and HLA in healthy donors. Turning to the study itself: It was reported in a later analysis that the same platform had been used for the roughly 130 validation repertoires as for the approximately 670 first-cohort repertoires.

While the first cohort had about 610 subjects, the donors belonged to the separate validation cohort of about 120 subjects. From germline, CDR1 is SGHDT and CDR2 YYEEEE. V dropped 0 bases and J dropped 3 bases, with 19 bases sitting between them. The CDR3 loop spans 17 amino acids. Worth noting for this clone: Its antigen is as yet unknown.

Assay: immunoSEQ multiplex PCR; the TCRdb copy retains only in-frame clones and omits some. Among about 40,000 clones listed, approximately 93% were seen once. Notes on the study in general: Researchers catalogued roughly 170 TCR beta chains as cytomegalovirus-associated. In vitro, three CMV-associated chains proved specific for CMV antigens.

V usage is TRBV5-6 and J usage is TRBJ2-7; D ambiguous. Sequenced sample: PBMCs. The TCR sequence derives from a woman in her late teens or twenties in good health and CMV-seronegative. The CDR3 region is CASSLGSGTVIYYEQYF. CDR3 DNA: TGTGCCAGCAGCTTGGGGTCTGGAACAGTAATCTACTACGAGCAGTACTTC.